This record concerns one T cell receptor (beta chain) sequence. Its antigen remains unknown. These data are taken from a study of T cell responses to AZD1222 COVID-19 vaccine. The study, taken as a whole, reports: Once two AZD1222 doses were given, Spike-specific TCR breadth and depth went up. Seropositivity was recorded at baseline in only six AZD1222 recipients. Donors were largely white British and mainly female; clonal diversity was possibly underestimated. Regions 160-218 and 743-854 held dominance among vaccine-associated CD4 TCRs, which spanned spike.

Here immunoSEQ multiplex PCR was the method, and the copy in TCRdb shows in-frame clones only, minus some. The sample yields 150,000 or so clones, roughly 92% seen once. V dropped 7 bases and J dropped 3 bases, with 9 bases sitting between them. CDR1 and CDR2 from the germline V gene are MDHEN and SYDVKM. The CDR3 has 13 residues. The source material was peripheral blood, sampled on day 0 of AZD1222 vaccination. The genes are TRBV28 and TRBJ2-2; D remains ambiguous. This TCR was recovered from an adult in good health. CDR3 protein: CASTGVDTGELFF. CDR3 nucleotides: TGTGCCAGCACCGGCGTGGACACCGGGGAGCTGTTTTTT.